A single sample gave rise to the 3 T cell receptor beta chains below, sequenced in a study of shared clonotypes between healthy human individuals. The data were produced by immunoSEQ multiplex PCR, yet TCRdb's version contains in-frame clones alone and is incomplete. Of hundreds of thousands of clones listed, around 79% are singletons. What was sequenced was PBMCs. Source of these receptors: a woman aged 40 to 50 in good health. Some clones in this sample may be carry-over from other donors' samples.

The count of this clone is one. The V and J genes are TRBV11-3 and TRBJ2-1, with 11 bases matching TRBD2. The CDR3 sequence is 17 residues long. CDR1 SGHNT and CDR2 YENEEA come from the germline V gene. The ends lost 5 bases at V and 0 bases at J; junction bases unmatched: 6. The CDR3 DNA reads TGTGCCAGCAGCCCCACTAGCGGGAGAAACTCCTACAATGAGCAGTTCTTC. Amino acid sequence: CASSPTSGRNSYNEQFF. Full variable domain (missing parts from reference TRBV11-3 and TRBJ2-1): EAGVVQSPRYKIIEKKQPVAFWCNPISGHNTLYWYLQNLGQGPELLIRYENEEAVDDSQLPKDRFSAERLKGVDSTLKIQPAELGDSAVYLCASSPTSGRNSYNEQFFGPGTRLTVL.

The chain couples TRBV5-1 to TRBJ2-2; 8 bases line up with TRBD1. The trim removed 4 bases at V and 0 bases at J, leaving 5 bases unmatched. The length of the CDR3 is 16 residues. Germline V gene lookup returns CDR1 SGHRS and CDR2 YFSETQ. The CDR3 nucleotides are TGCGCCAGCAGCCCTTCGACAGGGGCGAACACCGGGGAGCTGTTTTTT. Translated, it gives CASSPSTGANTGELFF.

The V call is TRBV7-6, the J call TRBJ2-1; 8 bases map to TRBD2. There are 17 residues in the CDR3. Germline CDR1 and CDR2: SGHVS and FNYEAQ. With V trimmed by 0 bases and J by 1 base, 5 bases remained unmatched. The CDR3: CASSLAYSGSSYNEQFF. The CDR3 bases are TGTGCCAGCAGCTTAGCGTACAGCGGGAGTTCCTACAATGAGCAGTTCTTC.